This T cell receptor (beta chain) was found in a study of shared clonotypes between healthy human individuals. Study-wide background: Three plates were used per donor for CD4 naive, three for CD4 memory, two for CD8 naive and one for CD8 memory. Findings and limits, study-wide: Few donors limited the genetic and exposure-history diversity represented. Non-shared clonotypes displayed generation probabilities falling below those of clonotypes present in all four donors.

Naive CD8 cells were CD45RO-negative, positively selected for CCR7, excluding terminally differentiated effector memory CD45RA+ cells. Those who donated were healthy HIV-negative adults, with no recent acute infections or vaccinations reported. Remarks on this clone: What it recognizes is unknown.

TCRdb's table, derived via immunoSEQ multiplex PCR, lists solely in-frame clones and lacks some. This table holds about 580,000 clones, 95% to 98% found once. CDR3 length equals 13 residues. Losses at the gene ends were 6 bases for V and 3 bases for J; bases not matched to a gene: 2. CDR1 is LNHNV, CDR2 YYDKDF, per germline (reference sequence). This TCR came from a man younger than 40 in good health. The chain carries TRBV15 and TRBJ2-5, with 9 bases aligning to TRBD2. The source material was naive CD8+ T cells sorted from blood. CDR3 bases: TGTGCCACCAGGTCTAGCGGGAAAGAGACCCAGTACTTC. Translated, it gives CATRSSGKETQYF.